The 18 T cell receptor beta chains in this list originate from one sample, sequenced in a study of patients and donors after allogeneic stem cell transplantation. TCRdb itself ran the RT-PCR reads through MiXCR, one entry per CDR3 protein. Here the sample spans 95,000 to 120,000 distinct CDR3 sequences, roughly 35% being singletons. The sample comprised blood, either unsorted or a sorted T cell fraction (not recorded which). These receptors were obtained from a human donor who was either an allogeneic HSCT recipient or a stem cell or donor lymphocyte infusion donor (not recorded which). It is not recorded whose cells these are; they may come from a transplant donor.

V is TRBV6-2 or TRBV6-3 and J is TRBJ2-5; tentatively, D is TRBD2 (5 bases). CDR1 is MNHEY, CDR2 SVGEGT, per germline. V lost 5 bases, J lost 5 bases, and 9 bases lay in between. This CDR3 is 12 amino acids long. CDR3 in amino acids: CASSQTRETQYF. Written as DNA, the CDR3 is TGTGCCAGCAGTCAAACTAGGGAGACCCAGTACTTC.

This clonotype showed up just once. J is TRBJ2-5 and V is TRBV14; D is uncertain. The germline CDR1 and CDR2 sequences are SGHDN and FVKESK. V gave up 1 base and J gave up 7 bases, with 13 bases separating them. The CDR3 consists of 14 residues. CDR3 in amino acids: CASSQGAFVGTQYF. CDR3 DNA sequence: TGTGCCAGCAGCCAAGGGGCCTTTGTAGGGACCCAGTACTTC.

CDR3 loop: CASSQESTGELFF. The CDR3 DNA follows: TGTGCCAGCAGCCAAGAGTCCACCGGGGAGCTGTTTTTT. V and J are TRBV4-2 and TRBJ2-2; D is unclear. Trimming took 0 bases from V and 4 from J, leaving 3 bases between them. The CDR3 is 13 residues long. Germline V gene sequence: CDR1 LGHNA, CDR2 YNFKEQ.

This clonotype turned up a few times. This chain joins TRBV3-1 and TRBJ1-1, with D perhaps matching TRBD1 (5 bases). Germline V gives CDR1 LGHDT, CDR2 YNNKEL (reference sequence). Trimming shortened V by 5 bases and J by 4 bases, and 14 bases separated the two germline ends. The CDR3 has 14 residues. The CDR3 loop is CASSSRAGGTEAFF. CDR3 DNA sequence: TGTGCCAGCAGCTCTCGGGCGGGGGGCACTGAAGCTTTCTTT.

This clonotype occurred a few times. The chain recombines TRBV5-5 with TRBJ1-1, with D perhaps matching TRBD1 (6 bases). CDR1 and CDR2 from the germline V gene are SGHKS and YYEKEE (reference sequence). The CDR3 extends over 16 amino acids. Trimming pared 1 base from V and 0 bases from J, leaving 13 bases between. CDR3 nucleotide sequence: TGTGCCAGCAGCTTGTTTGGGGGCTGGATGAACACTGAAGCTTTCTTT. This translates into CASSLFGGWMNTEAFF.

The rearrangement uses TRBV7-2 and TRBJ1-2; D is uncertain. Germline V lookup: CDR1 SGHTA, CDR2 FQGNSA. Deletions cut 2 bases from V and 2 bases from J, with 12 bases between. The CDR3 has 15 amino acids. The chain's CDR3 is CASSLSYWANYGYTF. The CDR3 DNA is TGTGCCAGCAGCTTATCGTATTGGGCCAACTATGGCTACACCTTC.

The rearrangement uses TRBV2 and TRBJ2-7, with TRBD2 as a possible D gene (5 bases). The V gene's germline CDR1 is SNHLY and CDR2 FYNNEI. This CDR3 spans 16 amino acids. Deletions cut 0 bases from V and 4 bases from J, with 16 bases between. DNA of the CDR3: TGTGCCAGCAGTGAAGCGCAGTTCGTAAGCGGATACGAGCAGTACTTC. It yields the protein CASSEAQFVSGYEQYF.

This sequence joins TRBV24-1 and TRBJ2-2; TRBD2 matches 7 bases. Germline V gene lookup returns CDR1 KGHDR and CDR2 SFDVKD. V trimming: 4 bases; J trimming: 0 bases; junction bases outside the gene matches: 13. CDR3 size: 19 residues. The CDR3, as DNA: TGTGCCACCAGTGACAGCTCTCGCGGGAGATGGTCGAACACCGGGGAGCTGTTTTTT. Residues: CATSDSSRGRWSNTGELFF.

This clonotype has a handful of counts. This chain links TRBV7-6 with TRBJ2-5, with 7 bases lining up with TRBD2. Unmatched junction bases numbered 12, after V lost 3 bases and J lost 2 bases. This CDR3 has 17 residues. The germline CDR1 and CDR2 sequences are SGHVS and FNYEAQ. DNA for the CDR3: TGTGCCAGCAGCTTTTTTGGGAGCGGGGCGGTTCAAGAGACCCAGTACTTC. The encoded protein is CASSFFGSGAVQETQYF.

This clonotype was counted between two and nine times. The junction departs from the called germline gene at one end, perhaps through a read error. The rearrangement joins TRBV5-5 to TRBJ1-1; D not certain. The V gene's germline CDR1 is SGHKS and CDR2 YYEKEE (reference sequence). The CDR3 runs 13 residues. CDR3 DNA: TGTGCCAGCAGCTTTTTGTCTACAGCCGATACGCTCTTT. Translating it yields CASSFLSTADTLF.

The CDR3 nucleotides read TGTGCCAGCAGTTCGACGGGGCCCGGGGAGCTGTTTTTT. Translated, it gives CASSSTGPGELFF. The chain couples TRBV12-3 or TRBV12-4 to TRBJ2-2, with D perhaps TRBD1 or TRBD2 (5 bases each). The ends were cut back, 4 bases at V and 6 bases at J, with 9 bases in the middle. The CDR3 consists of 13 residues.

This clonotype is a singleton in its sample. This sequence joins TRBV29-1 and TRBJ2-1; TRBD1 agrees at 7 bases. V shed 1 base and J 6 bases; nucleotides not matched to a gene: 12. There are 16 residues in the CDR3. Germline V gene sequence: CDR1 SQVTM, CDR2 ANQGSEA. CDR3 in amino acids: CSVEVIRGYQSNEQFF. CDR3 DNA sequence: TGCAGCGTTGAAGTGATCAGGGGGTATCAGAGCAATGAGCAGTTCTTC.

This sequence joins TRBV19 and TRBJ2-1, with 8 bases lining up with TRBD2. Germline trimming cut 5 bases from V and 4 bases from J; bases unmatched to any gene: 13. There are 17 residues in the CDR3. The germline V gene has CDR1 LNHDA and CDR2 SQIVND (reference sequence). The CDR3 nucleotides read TGTGCCAGTAGTGCCTTCGGTCGTAGCGGGAAGTACAATGAGCAGTTCTTC. Translated, it gives CASSAFGRSGKYNEQFF.

The chain is built from TRBV20-1 and TRBJ1-5; D is uncertain. Germline CDR1 is DFQATT and CDR2 is SNEGSKA (reference sequence). V gave up 2 bases and J gave up 4 bases, with 12 bases separating them. The CDR3 covers 14 residues. The DNA for the CDR3 is TGCAGTGCTAGAACCACGGTGACTAATCAGCCCCAGCATTTT. Amino acid sequence: CSARTTVTNQPQHF.

The rearrangement links TRBV29-1 to TRBJ2-3, with 7 bases lining up with TRBD2. From germline, CDR1 is SQVTM and CDR2 ANQGSEA. V lost 6 bases and J lost 3; bases outside the gene matches: 3. This CDR3 has 12 amino acids. Here the CDR3 reads CSVEGGTDTQYF. The CDR3 bases are TGCAGCGTGGAGGGAGGGACAGATACGCAGTATTTT.

The chain is built from TRBV6-5 and TRBJ1-6, with D possibly being TRBD1 (6 bases). Trimming left V 5 bases short and J 10 bases short, with 18 bases between. Germline CDR1 MNHEY, CDR2 SVGAGI. There are 15 residues in the CDR3. CDR3 in DNA: TGTGCCAGCAGTGCCCAGGGTCTGGGGGGCTCACCCCTCCACTTT. Translated, it gives CASSAQGLGGSPLHF.

This clonotype was counted once. V is TRBV3-1 and J is TRBJ2-3; 12 positions agree with TRBD2. V dropped 7 bases and J dropped 1; count of bases not matched to a gene: 3. Germline lookup yields CDR1 LGHDT and CDR2 YNNKEL (reference sequence). The CDR3 consists of 15 residues. CDR3 bases: TGTGCCAGCAAGACTAGCGGGAGAGGCACAGATACGCAGTATTTT. Translating gives CASKTSGRGTDTQYF.

The chain employs TRBV29-1 and TRBJ1-1; 7 bases match TRBD1. The CDR3 is made up of 13 amino acids. Unmatched junction bases numbered 8, after V lost 8 bases and J lost 2 bases. In germline, CDR1 is SQVTM, CDR2 ANQGSEA. The CDR3 DNA reads TGCAGCTACCGAAGACAGGGAAACACTGAAGCTTTCTTT. This codes for CSYRRQGNTEAFF.